This entry lists 5 T cell receptor beta chains sequenced from one sample in a study of T cells in Graves' hyperthyroidism and ophthalmopathy. Using RNA transcripts as the source, TCR beta CDR3 regions were amplified. Initially, a first-round RT-PCR of the TCR CDR3 employed the HTBI primer set. A single record per CDR3 protein comes from TCRdb applying MiXCR to the multiplex PCR reads. The table lists about 640,000 distinct CDR3 sequences, less than 25% of them singletons, with about 34% in the top ten. The specimen sequenced was blood. The receptors originated from a man aged 25 to 45 with Graves' ophthalmopathy.

The chain has TRBV7-2 and TRBJ2-7; D is uncertain. CDR1 and CDR2 from the germline V gene are SGHTA and FQGNSA. Trimming stripped 4 bases from V and 3 bases from J, with 7 bases between. The CDR3 covers 12 residues. The CDR3 loop is CASSSEYYEQYF. CDR3 coding DNA: TGTGCCAGCAGCTCCGAATACTACGAGCAGTACTTC. The full variable domain, in which reference TRBV7-2 and TRBJ2-7 provide the parts outside the CDR3, is GAGVSQSPSNKVTEKGKDVELRCDPISGHTALYWYRQSLGQGLEFLIYFQGNSAPDKSGLPSDRFSAERTGGSVSTLTIQRTQQEDSAVYLCASSSEYYEQYFGPGTRLTVT.

This clonotype was recorded many times. V usage is TRBV3-1 and J usage is TRBJ2-7, with D unclear. The germline V and J ends were trimmed by 1 base and 3 bases, with 10 bases remaining between them. The CDR3 is 14 amino acids. Germline-derived CDR1 and CDR2 are LGHDT and YNNKEL (reference sequence). CDR3 loop: CASSQGARFYEQYF. Written as DNA, the CDR3 is TGTGCCAGCAGCCAAGGGGCGAGATTCTACGAGCAGTACTTC.

This clonotype was recorded many times. The chain recombines TRBV28 with TRBJ1-1, with unresolved D. V was cut by 4 bases and J by 0 bases, with 12 bases left in between. The CDR3 runs to 15 residues. CDR1 and CDR2 (germline): MDHEN, SYDVKM. CDR3 bases: TGTGCCAGCAGTTCATTATCCGAAGTGAACACTGAAGCTTTCTTT. Protein product: CASSSLSEVNTEAFF.

Many counts were recorded for this clonotype. The chain links TRBV7-8 to TRBJ1-1; a possible D gene is TRBD1 (5 bases). The CDR3 runs to 13 residues. Trimming shortened V by 6 bases and J by 1 base, and 9 bases separated the two germline ends. In germline, CDR1 is SGHVS, CDR2 FQNEAQ. The CDR3 spells CASRLGGNTEAFF. The CDR3, as DNA: TGTGCCAGCAGGCTCGGGGGGAACACTGAAGCTTTCTTT.

V gene TRBV20-1 combines with J gene TRBJ2-1; no definite D call. There are 14 residues in the CDR3. Germline lookup yields CDR1 DFQATT and CDR2 SNEGSKA (reference sequence). V was clipped by 1 base and J by 0 bases, with 7 bases between them. CDR3 coding DNA: TGCAGTGCTAGAGCGGTGAGCTCCTACAATGAGCAGTTCTTC. Translating gives CSARAVSSYNEQFF.